One T cell receptor beta chain is described in this entry. Other DNA sequences in this specimen translate into the identical CDR3. Data came from immunoSEQ multiplex PCR; TCRdb stores just in-frame clones and leaves some out. The table has 2 million to 2.5 million clones, about 90% seen once. This specimen belongs to a study of shared clonotypes between healthy human individuals. Germline CDR1 SGHRS, CDR2 YFSETQ. This CDR3 is 15 amino acids long. V lost 4 bases, J lost 2 bases, and 12 bases lay in between. The chain couples TRBV5-1 to TRBJ2-2; a weak D match, TRBD1 (6 bases). Input material: naive CD4+ T cells from PBMCs. Indicated subset: CD45RA+ positively selected. The receptor's source is a man aged 18-30 years in good health. Some clones in this sample may be carry-over from other donors' samples. CDR3 protein: CASSAGTSNTGELFF. In nucleotides, the CDR3 is TGCGCCAGCAGCGCAGGGACAAGCAACACCGGGGAGCTGTTTTTT.